This TCR beta chain was identified in a study of OX40 agonist ivuxolimab in advanced cancers. At the level of the study: Patients in the trial were receiving intravenous ivuxolimab every 2 weeks, at doses of 0.01 to 10 mg/kg. Study findings and constraints: CD8+ T cells showed, on average, more clonal expansion than CD4+ cells.

The assay was immunoSEQ multiplex PCR, and TCRdb's table has in-frame clones only and misses some. The data hold about 77,000 clones, with 85% to 90% observed a single time. Germline-derived CDR1 and CDR2 are GTSNPN and SVGIG (reference sequence). V gave up 7 bases and J gave up 8 bases; unmatched junction bases: 9. CDR3 size: 12 residues. The sample holds a few counts of this clone. What it recognizes is unknown. This TCR came from an adult with an advanced solid tumor such as melanoma, head and neck, liver or kidney cancer. The sample in question was CD4+ or CD8+ T cells sorted from blood, obtained in a trial of the OX40 agonist ivuxolimab. J is TRBJ1-2 and V is TRBV30, with 8 bases aligning to TRBD1. CDR3 loop: CASQGQAGGYTF. The CDR3 region has the DNA TGTGCCTCCCAGGGACAGGCCGGCGGCTACACCTTC.